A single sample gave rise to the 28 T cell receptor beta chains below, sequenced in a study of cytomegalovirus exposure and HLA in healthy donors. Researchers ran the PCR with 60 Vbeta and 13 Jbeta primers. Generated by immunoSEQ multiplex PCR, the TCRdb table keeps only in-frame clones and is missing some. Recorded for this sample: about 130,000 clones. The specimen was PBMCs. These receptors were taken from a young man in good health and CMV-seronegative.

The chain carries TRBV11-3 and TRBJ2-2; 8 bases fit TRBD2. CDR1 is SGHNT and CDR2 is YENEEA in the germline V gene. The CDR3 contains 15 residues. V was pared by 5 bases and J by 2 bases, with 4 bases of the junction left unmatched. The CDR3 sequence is CASSEGLENTGELFF. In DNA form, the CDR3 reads TGTGCCAGCAGCGAGGGACTAGAAAACACCGGGGAGCTGTTTTTT.

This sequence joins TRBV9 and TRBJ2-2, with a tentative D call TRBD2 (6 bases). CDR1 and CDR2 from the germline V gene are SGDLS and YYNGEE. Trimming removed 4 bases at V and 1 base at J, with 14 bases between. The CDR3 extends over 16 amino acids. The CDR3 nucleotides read TGTGCCAGCAGCCAAATGGCGCGGGAGAACACCGGGGAGCTGTTTTTT. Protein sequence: CASSQMARENTGELFF.

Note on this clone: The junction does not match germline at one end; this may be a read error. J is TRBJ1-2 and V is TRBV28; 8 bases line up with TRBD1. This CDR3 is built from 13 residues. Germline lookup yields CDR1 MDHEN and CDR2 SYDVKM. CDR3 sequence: CASSLEWTGYLYF. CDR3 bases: TGTGCCAGCAGTTTAGAGTGGACAGGGTACCTTTACTTC.

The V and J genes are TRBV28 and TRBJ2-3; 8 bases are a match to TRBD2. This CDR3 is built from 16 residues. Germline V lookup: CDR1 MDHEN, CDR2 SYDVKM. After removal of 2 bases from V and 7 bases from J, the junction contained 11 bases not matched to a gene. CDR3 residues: CASSLPQAGVVNTQYF. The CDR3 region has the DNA TGTGCCAGCAGTTTACCCCAAGCGGGAGTGGTGAATACGCAGTATTTT.

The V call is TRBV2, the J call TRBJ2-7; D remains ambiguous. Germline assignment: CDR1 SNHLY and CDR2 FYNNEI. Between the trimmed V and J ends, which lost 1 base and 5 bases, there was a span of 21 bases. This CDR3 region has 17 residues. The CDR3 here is CASSEVGDSLEVDEQYF. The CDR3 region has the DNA TGTGCCAGCAGTGAAGTCGGCGACTCCCTAGAGGTCGACGAGCAGTACTTC. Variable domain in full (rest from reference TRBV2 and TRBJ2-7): EPEVTQTPSHQVTQMGQEVILRCVPISNHLYFYWYRQILGQKVEFLVSFYNNEISEKSEIFDDQFSVERPDGSNFTLKIRSTKLEDSAMYFCASSEVGDSLEVDEQYFGPGTRLTVT.

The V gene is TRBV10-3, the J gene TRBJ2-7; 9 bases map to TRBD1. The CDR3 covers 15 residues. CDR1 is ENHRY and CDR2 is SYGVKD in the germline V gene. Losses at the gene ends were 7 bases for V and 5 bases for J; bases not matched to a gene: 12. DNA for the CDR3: TGTGCCATCACCGAAGGGACAGGGCCCTTTGACGAGCAGTACTTC. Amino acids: CAITEGTGPFDEQYF.

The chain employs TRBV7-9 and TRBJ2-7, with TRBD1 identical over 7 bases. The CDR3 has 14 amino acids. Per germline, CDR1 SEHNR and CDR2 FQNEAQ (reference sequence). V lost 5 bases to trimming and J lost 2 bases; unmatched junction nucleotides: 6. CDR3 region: CASSDRDSPYEQYF. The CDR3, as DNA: TGTGCCAGCAGCGACCGGGACAGCCCCTACGAGCAGTACTTC.

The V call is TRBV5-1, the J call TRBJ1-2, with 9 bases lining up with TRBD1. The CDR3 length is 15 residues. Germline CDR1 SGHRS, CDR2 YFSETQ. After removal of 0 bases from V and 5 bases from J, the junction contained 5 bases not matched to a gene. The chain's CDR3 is CASSLAQGAGYGYTF. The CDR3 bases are TGCGCCAGCAGCTTGGCACAGGGGGCGGGGTATGGCTACACCTTC.

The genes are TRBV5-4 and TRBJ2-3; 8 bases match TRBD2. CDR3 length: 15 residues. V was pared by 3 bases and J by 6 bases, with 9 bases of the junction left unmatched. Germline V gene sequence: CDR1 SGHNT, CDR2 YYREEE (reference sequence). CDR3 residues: CASSWGGLEGDTQYF. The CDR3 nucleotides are TGTGCCAGCAGCTGGGGGGGACTAGAGGGGGATACGCAGTATTTT.

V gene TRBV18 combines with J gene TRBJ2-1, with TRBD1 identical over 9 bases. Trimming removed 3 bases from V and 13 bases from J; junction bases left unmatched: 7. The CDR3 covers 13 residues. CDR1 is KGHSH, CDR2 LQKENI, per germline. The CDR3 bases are TGTGCCAGCTCACCTCAACAGGGGGCCTTCCAGTTCTTC. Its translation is CASSPQQGAFQFF.

The CDR3 bases are TGTGCCAGCAGTTTCAGGGGTTCCGGGGAGCTGTTTTTT. Translation gives CASSFRGSGELFF. This chain uses TRBV27 with TRBJ2-2; D possibly corresponds to TRBD1 (6 bases). V lost 3 bases to trimming and J lost 6 bases, with 8 bases between them. The CDR3 loop spans 13 amino acids. Per germline, CDR1 MNHEY and CDR2 SMNVEV (reference sequence).

The CDR3 loop is CASSRTDTVNEKLFF. In DNA, the CDR3 is TGCGCCAGCAGCCGAACGGACACGGTAAATGAAAAACTGTTTTTT. The rearrangement uses TRBV4-1 and TRBJ1-4; TRBD1 is a possible D gene (5 bases). The length of the CDR3 is 15 residues. In germline, CDR1 is MGHRA, CDR2 YSYEKL. Trimming took off 4 bases at V and 5 bases at J, with 14 bases between the two ends.

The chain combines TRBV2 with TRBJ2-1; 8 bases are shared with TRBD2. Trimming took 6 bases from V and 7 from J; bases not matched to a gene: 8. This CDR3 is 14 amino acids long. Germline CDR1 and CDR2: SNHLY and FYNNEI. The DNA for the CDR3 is TGTGCCAGCAGCCTCGGGACTAGGAGAAATGAGCAGTTCTTC. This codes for CASSLGTRRNEQFF.

CDR3 DNA sequence: TGTGCCAGCAGCTTAGGAGGGCGCAATGAGCAGTTCTTC. Protein product: CASSLGGRNEQFF. This chain connects TRBV7-2 to TRBJ2-1, with TRBD2 as a possible D gene (5 bases). V was clipped by 1 base and J by 6 bases, with 7 bases between them. CDR1 is SGHTA, CDR2 FQGNSA, per germline. CDR3 size: 13 residues.

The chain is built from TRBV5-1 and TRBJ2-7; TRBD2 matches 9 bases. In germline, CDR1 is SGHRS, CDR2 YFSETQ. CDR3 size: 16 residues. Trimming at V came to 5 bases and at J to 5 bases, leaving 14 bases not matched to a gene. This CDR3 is CASSYTSGLRSDEQYF. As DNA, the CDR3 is TGCGCCAGCAGTTATACTAGCGGGTTGAGGTCTGACGAGCAGTACTTC.

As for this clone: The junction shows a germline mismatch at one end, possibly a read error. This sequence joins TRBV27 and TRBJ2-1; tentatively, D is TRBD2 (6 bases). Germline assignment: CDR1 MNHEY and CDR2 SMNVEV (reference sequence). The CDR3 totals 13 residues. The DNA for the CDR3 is TGTGCCGGCAGTATTAGCGGCTACAATGAGCAGTTCTTC. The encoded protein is CAGSISGYNEQFF.

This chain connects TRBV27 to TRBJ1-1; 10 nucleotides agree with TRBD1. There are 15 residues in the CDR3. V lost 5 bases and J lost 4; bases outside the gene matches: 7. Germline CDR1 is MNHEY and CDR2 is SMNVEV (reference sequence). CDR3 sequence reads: CASSTGTGDATEAFF. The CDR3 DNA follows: TGTGCCAGCAGTACCGGGACAGGGGATGCCACTGAAGCTTTCTTT.

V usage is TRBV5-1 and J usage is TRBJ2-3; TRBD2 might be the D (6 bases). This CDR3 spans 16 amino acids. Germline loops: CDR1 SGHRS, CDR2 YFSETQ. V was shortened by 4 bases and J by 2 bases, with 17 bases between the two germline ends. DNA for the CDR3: TGCGCCAGCAGCCCCGAGGGACTCTCCAACACAGATACGCAGTATTTT. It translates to CASSPEGLSNTDTQYF.

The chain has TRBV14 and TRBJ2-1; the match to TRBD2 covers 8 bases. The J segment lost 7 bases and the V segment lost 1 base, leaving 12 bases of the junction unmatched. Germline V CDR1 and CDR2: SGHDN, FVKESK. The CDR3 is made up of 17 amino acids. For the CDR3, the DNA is TGTGCCAGCAGCCAAGTGTCCGAGCGGGGGCGCGGGAATGAGCAGTTCTTC. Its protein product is CASSQVSERGRGNEQFF.

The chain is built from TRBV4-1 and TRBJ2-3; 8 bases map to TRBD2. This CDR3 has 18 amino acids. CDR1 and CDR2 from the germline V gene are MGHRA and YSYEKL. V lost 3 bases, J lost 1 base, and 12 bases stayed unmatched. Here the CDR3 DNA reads TGCGCCAGCAGCCAGGGTCTAGCGGGTGGGGGGGGCACAGATACGCAGTATTTT. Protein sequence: CASSQGLAGGGGTDTQYF.

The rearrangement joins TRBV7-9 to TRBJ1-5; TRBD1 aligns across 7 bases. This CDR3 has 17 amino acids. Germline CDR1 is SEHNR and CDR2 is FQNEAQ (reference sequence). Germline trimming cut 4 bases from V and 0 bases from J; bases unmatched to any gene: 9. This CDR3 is CASSSSDRENSNQPQHF. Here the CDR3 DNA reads TGTGCCAGCAGCTCCTCTGACAGGGAGAATAGCAATCAGCCCCAGCATTTT.

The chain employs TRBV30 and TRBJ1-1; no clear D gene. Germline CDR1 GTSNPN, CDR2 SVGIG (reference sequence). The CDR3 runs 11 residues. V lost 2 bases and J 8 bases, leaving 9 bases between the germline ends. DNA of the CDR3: TGTGCCTGGAGTTTGGGCACCGAAGCTTTCTTT. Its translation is CAWSLGTEAFF. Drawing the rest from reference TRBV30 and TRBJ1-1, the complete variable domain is SQTIHQWPATLVQPVGSPLSLECTVEGTSNPNLYWYRQAAGRGLQLLFYSVGIGQISSEVPQNLSASRPQDRQFILSSKKLLLSDSGFYLCAWSLGTEAFFGQGTRLTVV.

The CDR3 is CATSRIDQVGAFF. The CDR3 DNA reads TGTGCCACCAGCAGAATAGACCAGGTCGGAGCTTTCTTT. V usage is TRBV15 and J usage is TRBJ1-1, with D hard to call. Germline CDR1 reads LNHNV; CDR2 reads YYDKDF (reference sequence). The CDR3 extends over 13 amino acids. The V end lost 2 bases, the J end lost 10 bases, and 14 bases lay between the germline ends.

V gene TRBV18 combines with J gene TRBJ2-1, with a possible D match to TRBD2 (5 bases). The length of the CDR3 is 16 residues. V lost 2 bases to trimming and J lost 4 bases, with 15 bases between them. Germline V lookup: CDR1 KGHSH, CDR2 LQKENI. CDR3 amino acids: CASSPWERSYYNEQFF. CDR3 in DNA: TGTGCCAGCTCACCATGGGAGCGGAGTTATTACAATGAGCAGTTCTTC.

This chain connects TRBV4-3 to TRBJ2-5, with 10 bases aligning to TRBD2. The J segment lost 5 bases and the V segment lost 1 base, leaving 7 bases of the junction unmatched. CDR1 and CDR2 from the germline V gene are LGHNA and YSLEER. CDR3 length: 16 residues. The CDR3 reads CASSQGASGSLETQYF. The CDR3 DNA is TGCGCCAGCAGCCAAGGGGCTAGCGGGAGTCTGGAGACCCAGTACTTC.

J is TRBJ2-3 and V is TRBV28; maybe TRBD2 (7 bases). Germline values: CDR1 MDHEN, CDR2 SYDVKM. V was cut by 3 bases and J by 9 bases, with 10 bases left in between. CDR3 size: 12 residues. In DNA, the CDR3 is TGTGCCAGCAGTTTGGGGGGGCCGACGCAGTATTTT. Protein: CASSLGGPTQYF. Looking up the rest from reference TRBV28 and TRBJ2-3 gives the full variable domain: DVKVTQSSRYLVKRTGEKVFLECVQDMDHENMFWYRQDPGLGLRLIYFSYDVKMKEKGDIPEGYSVSREKKERFSLILESASTNQTSMYLCASSLGGPTQYFGPGTRLTVL.

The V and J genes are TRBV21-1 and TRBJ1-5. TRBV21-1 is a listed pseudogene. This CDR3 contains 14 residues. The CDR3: CASSVGGGVQPQHF. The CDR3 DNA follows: TGTGCCAGCAGCGTGGGCGGGGGGGTCCAGCCCCAGCATTTT.

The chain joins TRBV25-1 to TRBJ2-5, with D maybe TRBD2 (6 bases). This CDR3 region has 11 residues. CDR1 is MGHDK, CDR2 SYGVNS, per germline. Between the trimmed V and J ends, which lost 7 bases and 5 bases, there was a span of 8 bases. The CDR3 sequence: CASTRGETQYF. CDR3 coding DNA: TGTGCCAGCACCCGGGGGGAGACCCAGTACTTC. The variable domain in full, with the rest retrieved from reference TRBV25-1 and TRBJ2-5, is EADIYQTPRYLVIGTGKKITLECSQTMGHDKMYWYQQDPGMELHLIHYSYGVNSTEKGDLSSESTVSRIRTEHFPLTLESARPSHTSQYLCASTRGETQYFGPGTRLLVL.